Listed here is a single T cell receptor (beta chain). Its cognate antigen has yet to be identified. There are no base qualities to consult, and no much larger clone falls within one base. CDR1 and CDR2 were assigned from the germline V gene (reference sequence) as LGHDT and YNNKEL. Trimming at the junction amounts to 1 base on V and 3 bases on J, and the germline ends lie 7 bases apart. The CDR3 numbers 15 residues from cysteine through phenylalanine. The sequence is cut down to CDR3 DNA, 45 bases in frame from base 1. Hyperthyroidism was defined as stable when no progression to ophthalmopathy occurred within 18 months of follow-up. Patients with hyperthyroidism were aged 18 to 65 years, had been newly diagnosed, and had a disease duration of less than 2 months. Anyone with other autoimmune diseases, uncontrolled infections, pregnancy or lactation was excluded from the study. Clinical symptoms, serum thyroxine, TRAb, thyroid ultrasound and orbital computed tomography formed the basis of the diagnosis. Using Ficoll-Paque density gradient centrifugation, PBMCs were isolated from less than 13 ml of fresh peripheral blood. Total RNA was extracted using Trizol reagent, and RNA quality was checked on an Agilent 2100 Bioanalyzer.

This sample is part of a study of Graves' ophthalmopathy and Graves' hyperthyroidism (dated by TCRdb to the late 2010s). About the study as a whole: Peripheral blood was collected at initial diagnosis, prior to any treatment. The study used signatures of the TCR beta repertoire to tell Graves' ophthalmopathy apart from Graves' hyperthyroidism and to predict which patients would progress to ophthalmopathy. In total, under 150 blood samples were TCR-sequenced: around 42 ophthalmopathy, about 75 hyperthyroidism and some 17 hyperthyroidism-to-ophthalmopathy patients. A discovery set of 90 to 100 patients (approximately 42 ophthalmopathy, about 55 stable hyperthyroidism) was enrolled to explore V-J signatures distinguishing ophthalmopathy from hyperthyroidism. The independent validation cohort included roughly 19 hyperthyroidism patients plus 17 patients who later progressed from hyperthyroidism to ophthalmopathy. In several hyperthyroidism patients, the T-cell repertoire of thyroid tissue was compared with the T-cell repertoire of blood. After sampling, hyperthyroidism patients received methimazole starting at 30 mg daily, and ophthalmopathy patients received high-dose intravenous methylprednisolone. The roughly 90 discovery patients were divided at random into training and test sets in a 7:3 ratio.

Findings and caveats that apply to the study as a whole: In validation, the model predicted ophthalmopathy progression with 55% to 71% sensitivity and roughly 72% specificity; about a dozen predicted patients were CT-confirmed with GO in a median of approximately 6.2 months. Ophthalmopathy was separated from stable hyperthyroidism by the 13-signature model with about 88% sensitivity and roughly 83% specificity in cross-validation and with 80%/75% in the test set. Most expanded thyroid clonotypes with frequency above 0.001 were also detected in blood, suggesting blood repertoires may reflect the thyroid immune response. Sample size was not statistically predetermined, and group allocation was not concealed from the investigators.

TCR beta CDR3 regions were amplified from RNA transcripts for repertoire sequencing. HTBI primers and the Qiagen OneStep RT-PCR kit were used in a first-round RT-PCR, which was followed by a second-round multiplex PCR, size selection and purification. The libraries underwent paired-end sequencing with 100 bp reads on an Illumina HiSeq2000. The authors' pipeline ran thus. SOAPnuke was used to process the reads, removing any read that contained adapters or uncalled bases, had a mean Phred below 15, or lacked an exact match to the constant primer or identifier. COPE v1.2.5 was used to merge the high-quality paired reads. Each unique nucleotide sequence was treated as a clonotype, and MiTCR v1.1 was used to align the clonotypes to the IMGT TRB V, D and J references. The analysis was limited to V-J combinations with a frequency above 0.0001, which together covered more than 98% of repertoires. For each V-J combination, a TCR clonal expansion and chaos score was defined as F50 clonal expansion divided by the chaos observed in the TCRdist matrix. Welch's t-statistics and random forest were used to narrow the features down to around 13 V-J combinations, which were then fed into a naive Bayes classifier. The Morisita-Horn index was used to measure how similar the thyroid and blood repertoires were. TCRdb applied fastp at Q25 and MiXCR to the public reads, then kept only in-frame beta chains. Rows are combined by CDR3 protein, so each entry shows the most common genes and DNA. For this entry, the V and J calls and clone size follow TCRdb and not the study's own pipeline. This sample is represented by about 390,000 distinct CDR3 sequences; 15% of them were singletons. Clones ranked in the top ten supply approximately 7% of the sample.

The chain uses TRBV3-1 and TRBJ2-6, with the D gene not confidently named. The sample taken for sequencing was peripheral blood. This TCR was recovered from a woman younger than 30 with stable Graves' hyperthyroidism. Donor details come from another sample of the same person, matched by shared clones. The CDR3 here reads CASSQGTLGANVLTF. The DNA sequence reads TGTGCCAGCAGCCAAGGGACGCTTGGGGCCAACGTCCTGACTTTC.